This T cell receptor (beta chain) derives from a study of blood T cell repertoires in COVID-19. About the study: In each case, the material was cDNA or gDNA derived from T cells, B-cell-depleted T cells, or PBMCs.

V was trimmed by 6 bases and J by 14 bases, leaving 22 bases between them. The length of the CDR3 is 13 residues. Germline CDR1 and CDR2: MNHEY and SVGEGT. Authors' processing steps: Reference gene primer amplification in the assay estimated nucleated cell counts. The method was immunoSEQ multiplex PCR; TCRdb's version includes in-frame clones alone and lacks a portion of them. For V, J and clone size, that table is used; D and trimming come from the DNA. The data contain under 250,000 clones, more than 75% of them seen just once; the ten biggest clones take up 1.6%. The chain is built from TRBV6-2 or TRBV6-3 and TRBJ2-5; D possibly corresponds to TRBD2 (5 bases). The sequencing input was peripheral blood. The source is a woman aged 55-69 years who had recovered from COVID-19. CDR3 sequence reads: CASSSMRSSGDYF. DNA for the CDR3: TGTGCCAGCAGCTCGATGAGGTCCAGCGGAGACTACTTC.